The 17 T cell receptor beta chains given below trace back to one sample, sequenced in a study of shared clonotypes between healthy human individuals. CD8 cells classed as naive were CD45RO-negative and positively selected for CCR7, excluding terminally differentiated effector memory CD45RA+ cells. This table comes from immunoSEQ multiplex PCR, and its TCRdb copy is limited to in-frame clones, with some not included. The data contain around 1,900,000 clones, around 93% of them seen just once; the ten biggest clones take up 1.5% to 2%. Sample: naive CD8+ T cells from PBMCs. The receptors come from a man between 18 and 29 years old in good health. Some clones in this sample may be carry-over from other donors' samples.

This rearrangement joins TRBV27 to TRBJ1-4; D not certain. V gave up 1 base and J gave up 0 bases, with 9 bases separating them. Germline CDR1 is MNHEY and CDR2 is SMNVEV (reference sequence). The CDR3 spans 16 residues. CDR3 sequence: CASSLLAPATNEKLFF. In DNA form, the CDR3 reads TGTGCCAGCAGTTTATTGGCCCCTGCAACTAATGAAAAACTGTTTTTT.

For this clone: Different DNA sequences within this sample yield the same CDR3. This rearrangement joins TRBV7-9 to TRBJ2-7; D uncertain. With 0 bases removed from V and 3 bases from J, the gap between germline ends came to 6 bases. The CDR3 has 13 amino acids. The V gene's germline CDR1 is SEHNR and CDR2 FQNEAQ (reference sequence). The CDR3 region has the DNA TGTGCCAGCAGCTTAGCCCCCGACTACGAGCAGTACTTC. Translating it yields CASSLAPDYEQYF.

The V call is TRBV20-1, the J call TRBJ2-5; no clear D. The CDR3 contains 11 residues. V was shortened by 6 bases and J by 5 bases, with 10 bases between the two germline ends. CDR1 DFQATT and CDR2 SNEGSKA come from the germline V gene (reference sequence). In DNA form, the CDR3 reads TGCAGTGCCCCTCCCGGGGAGACCCAGTACTTC. Its protein is CSAPPGETQYF.

The chain combines TRBV7-8 with TRBJ2-7; a weak D match, TRBD1 (6 bases). The length of the CDR3 is 17 residues. Trimming left V 5 bases short and J 3 bases short, with 23 bases between. Germline assignment: CDR1 SGHVS and CDR2 FQNEAQ. The chain's CDR3 is CASSPRRVSQGRYEQYF. The CDR3 DNA reads TGTGCCAGCAGCCCTAGGCGCGTTTCACAGGGACGCTACGAGCAGTACTTC.

The chain employs TRBV7-8 and TRBJ1-3; D is unresolved. The CDR3 has 15 amino acids. Deletions cut 0 bases from V and 0 bases from J, with 6 bases between. Germline V gene lookup returns CDR1 SGHVS and CDR2 FQNEAQ. The CDR3 is CASSLAGISGNTIYF. The CDR3 coding sequence is TGTGCCAGCAGCTTAGCGGGGATCTCTGGAAACACCATATATTTT. Full variable domain (remainder filled in from reference TRBV7-8 and TRBJ1-3): GAGVSQSPRYKVAKRGQDVALRCDPISGHVSLFWYQQALGQGPEFLTYFQNEAQLDKSGLPSDRFFAERPEGSVSTLKIQRTQQEDSAVYLCASSLAGISGNTIYFGEGSWLTVV.

The chain uses TRBV4-3 and TRBJ2-1; 10 nucleotides line up with TRBD2. The CDR3 totals 18 residues. Per the germline V gene, CDR1 is LGHNA and CDR2 is YSLEER. V shed 0 bases, J shed 5 bases, and the junction held 10 bases outside the gene matches. This CDR3 is CASSQEAGTSELNNEQFF. The CDR3 nucleotides read TGCGCCAGCAGCCAAGAAGCCGGGACTAGCGAACTGAACAATGAGCAGTTCTTC.

This chain uses TRBV6-1 with TRBJ2-2; the D gene is possibly TRBD2 (6 bases). This CDR3 is built from 14 residues. Trimming took off 6 bases at V and 1 base at J, with 9 bases between the two ends. In germline, CDR1 is MNHNS, CDR2 SASEGT. The DNA for the CDR3 is TGTGCCAGCAGGACGGGACTGAACACCGGGGAGCTGTTTTTT. Translated: CASRTGLNTGELFF.

In DNA, the CDR3 is TGTGCCAGCAGCTTTAGTGAGGGAACCCAGCGGGGGAATGAGCAGTTCTTC. Residues: CASSFSEGTQRGNEQFF. This chain joins TRBV7-9 and TRBJ2-1; 8 bases line up with TRBD2. V trimming: 3 bases; J trimming: 7 bases; junction bases outside the gene matches: 14. Germline CDR1 and CDR2: SEHNR and FQNEAQ (reference sequence). This CDR3 contains 17 residues.

J is TRBJ1-4 and V is TRBV18, with TRBD1 matching over 8 bases. This CDR3 spans 18 amino acids. V shed 3 bases, J shed 1 base, and the junction held 10 bases outside the gene matches. The germline V gene encodes CDR1 KGHSH and CDR2 LQKENI. CDR3 DNA sequence: TGTGCCAGCTCACCTAGGACAGGGTCCGACATAACTAATGAAAAACTGTTTTTT. Its translation is CASSPRTGSDITNEKLFF.

V is TRBV11-2 and J is TRBJ1-2; the match to TRBD1 covers 7 bases. Germline CDR1 is SGHAT and CDR2 is FQNNGV. V gave up 5 bases and J gave up 4 bases; unmatched junction bases: 7. This CDR3 is built from 14 residues. This CDR3 is CASSPGGTIYGYTF. CDR3 bases: TGTGCCAGCAGCCCAGGGGGGACGATCTATGGCTACACCTTC.

V is TRBV7-9 and J is TRBJ2-3; D not certain. V was pared by 5 bases and J by 1 base, with 4 bases between. CDR1 is SEHNR and CDR2 is FQNEAQ in the germline V gene (reference sequence). This CDR3 spans 12 amino acids. CDR3 residues: CASSARTDTQYF. The DNA of the CDR3 is TGTGCCAGCAGCGCACGCACAGATACGCAGTATTTT.

V gene TRBV19 combines with J gene TRBJ1-5; TRBD1 is a possible D gene (6 bases). There are 16 residues in the CDR3. The germline V gene has CDR1 LNHDA and CDR2 SQIVND (reference sequence). Trimming left V 0 bases short and J 2 bases short, with 11 bases between. CDR3: CASSIDAGEGNQPQHF. The CDR3 DNA sequence: TGTGCCAGTAGTATAGATGCAGGGGAGGGCAATCAGCCCCAGCATTTT.

The J gene is TRBJ1-1, the V gene TRBV10-3, with D hard to call. The ends were cut back, 0 bases at V and 7 bases at J, with 9 bases in the middle. Germline V CDR1 and CDR2: ENHRY, SYGVKD. The CDR3 has 13 residues. This CDR3 is CAISESLAVEAFF. The CDR3 DNA reads TGTGCCATCAGTGAGTCGTTGGCTGTTGAAGCTTTCTTT.

The chain carries TRBV11-2 and TRBJ2-2; TRBD1 or TRBD2 may be the D gene (5 bases each). Germline CDR1 SGHAT, CDR2 FQNNGV. The CDR3 is 15 residues long. The V end lost 5 bases, the J end lost 5 bases, and 15 bases lay between the germline ends. This CDR3 is CASSASSPGTGELFF. The CDR3 DNA reads TGTGCCAGCAGCGCCTCTAGCCCAGGGACCGGGGAGCTGTTTTTT.

The rearrangement joins TRBV5-8 to TRBJ1-1; perhaps TRBD1 as D (5 bases). Germline V gives CDR1 SGHTS, CDR2 YDEGEE. This CDR3 has 14 residues. Trimming shortened V by 0 bases and J by 4 bases, and 10 bases separated the two germline ends. CDR3 DNA: TGTGCCAGCAGCTTGGTGTCGGGGGGCACTGAAGCTTTCTTT. This sequence encodes CASSLVSGGTEAFF.

A remark on this clone: The identical CDR3 is also encoded by other nucleotide sequences in the sample. The V and J genes are TRBV28 and TRBJ1-1; D remains ambiguous. V gave up 2 bases and J gave up 4 bases, with 8 bases separating them. Germline CDR1 reads MDHEN; CDR2 reads SYDVKM. The CDR3 contains 13 residues. The CDR3 sequence: CASSLGVGTEAFF. The CDR3 bases are TGTGCCAGCAGTTTAGGCGTTGGCACTGAAGCTTTCTTT. Combining the CDR3 with reference TRBV28 and TRBJ1-1 gives the whole variable domain DVKVTQSSRYLVKRTGEKVFLECVQDMDHENMFWYRQDPGLGLRLIYFSYDVKMKEKGDIPEGYSVSREKKERFSLILESASTNQTSMYLCASSLGVGTEAFFGQGTRLTVV.

V and J are TRBV4-2 and TRBJ1-1; the D is unclear. V lost 2 bases to trimming and J lost 6 bases, with 10 bases between them. This CDR3 is built from 13 residues. CDR1 and CDR2 (germline): LGHNA, YNFKEQ. The CDR3 sequence is CASSQFTRAEAFF. CDR3 DNA sequence: TGTGCCAGCAGCCAATTCACAAGGGCTGAAGCTTTCTTT.